One sample yielded the 8 T cell receptor beta chains listed below, sequenced in a study of identical twins. TCRdb re-derived calls from the 5' RACE reads in MiXCR, one entry per CDR3 protein. The sample shows more than 250,000 distinct CDR3 sequences, approximately 8% of them seen only once. Another study also made use of these data, one on yellow fever vaccine responses in identical twins.

Sequencing input: memory (CD45RO+) T cells sorted from blood. The receptor set was obtained from a woman between 18 and 29 years old in good health.

This clonotype was seen a handful of times. The gene calls are TRBV6-1 and TRBJ2-5, with TRBD1 matching 7 bases. Germline V gene data show CDR1 as MNHNS and CDR2 as SASEGT. This CDR3 has 18 amino acids. Trimming took 1 base from V and 4 from J; bases not matched to a gene: 15. CDR3 region: CASSEGPPATGTRETQYF. CDR3 coding DNA: TGTGCCAGCAGTGAAGGCCCCCCCGCGACAGGGACGCGAGAGACCCAGTACTTC.

This clonotype has more than one count but fewer than ten. The rearrangement joins TRBV20-1 to TRBJ2-6, with 8 bases lining up with TRBD1. Germline-derived CDR1 and CDR2 are DFQATT and SNEGSKA (reference sequence). With V trimmed by 6 bases and J by 0 bases, 7 bases remained unmatched. This CDR3 spans 16 amino acids. CDR3 nucleotides: TGCAGTGCCTCTCTGGACAGGGACTCTGGGGCCAACGTCCTGACTTTC. Residues: CSASLDRDSGANVLTF.

The gene calls are TRBV6-1 and TRBJ2-5, with a possible D match to TRBD1 (6 bases). CDR1 is MNHNS and CDR2 is SASEGT in the germline V gene. The CDR3 is 15 amino acids. The V gene lost 6 bases and the J gene lost 1 base, with 15 bases spanning the gap. The CDR3 nucleotides are TGTGCCAGCAGCCTCCGGACAGACCCCCAAGAGACCCAGTACTTC. Translated: CASSLRTDPQETQYF.

The chain is built from TRBV7-3 and TRBJ2-7, with TRBD2 identical over 15 bases. V shed 5 bases and J 7 bases; nucleotides not matched to a gene: 18. Looked up from germline, CDR1 is SGHTA and CDR2 is FQGTGA. This CDR3 contains 19 residues. In DNA form, the CDR3 reads TGTGCCAGCAGCCCGGTCCGCGCACCGGGACTAGCGGGAGGTTGGGAGCAGTACTTC. Translated, it gives CASSPVRAPGLAGGWEQYF.

This clonotype was counted between two and nine times. The V and J genes are TRBV5-1 and TRBJ2-7, with D maybe TRBD2 (5 bases). V lost 4 bases, J lost 2 bases, and 16 bases lay in between. This CDR3 comprises 15 residues. Germline V gene sequence: CDR1 SGHRS, CDR2 YFSETQ. CDR3 sequence (DNA): TGCGCCAGCAGCCCCCGCCCAGCGGATACCTACGAGCAGTACTTC. Protein sequence: CASSPRPADTYEQYF.

In this sample, this clonotype turned up many times. The chain carries TRBV9 and TRBJ2-2, with D uncertain. Trimming cost V 1 base and J 6 bases, with 7 bases left between them. Germline V gene sequence: CDR1 SGDLS, CDR2 YYNGEE. This CDR3 has 13 residues. The CDR3 is CASSVRSAGELFF. The DNA for the CDR3 is TGTGCCAGCAGCGTAAGGAGTGCCGGGGAGCTGTTTTTT.

The chain combines TRBV20-1 with TRBJ2-3; the D gene is possibly TRBD2 (5 bases). This CDR3 is built from 13 residues. The germline gives CDR1 DFQATT, CDR2 SNEGSKA (reference sequence). V was shortened by 4 bases and J by 11 bases, with 19 bases between the two germline ends. The CDR3 nucleotides read TGCAGTGCTATGATAGGGAAAAGCGGTAAGCAGTATTTT. Translated, it gives CSAMIGKSGKQYF.

V is TRBV24-1 and J is TRBJ2-3, with a weak D call TRBD1 (6 bases). Between the trimmed V and J ends, which lost 7 bases and 0 bases, there was a span of 10 bases. Germline CDR1 reads KGHDR; CDR2 reads SFDVKD. This CDR3 contains 14 residues. The CDR3 bases are TGTGCCACCAGGGGGACATCTAGCACAGATACGCAGTATTTT. This sequence encodes CATRGTSSTDTQYF.